This TCR beta chain originates from a study of regulatory T cells in long-lasting Graves disease. CDR1 and CDR2 from the germline V gene are SGHTA and FQGNSA. This CDR3 comprises 12 residues. According to the study, TCR beta libraries were built with iRepertoire HTBI primers and CDR3-region Arm-PCR. TCRdb recomputed calls from the multiplex PCR reads with MiXCR, one row per CDR3 protein. The table includes around 450,000 distinct CDR3 sequences, roughly 21% detected once. This sample's time point: persistent/refractory GD, antithyroid drugs over 5 years with positive TRAb. Extracted PBMC RNA gave rise to the TCR library. Details on this clonotype: Its antigen is not known. Being one base from a much bigger clone, this may be a read error.

Findings and caveats of the study: Blood alone, not thyroid tissue, was studied.

The source material was peripheral blood mononuclear cells (PBMCs), sampled when the disease was refractory, from a patient treated with antithyroid drugs. The TCR comes from a female donor with Graves disease. V is TRBV7-2 and J is TRBJ1-2; no clear D. The CDR3, as DNA: TGTGTCAGCAGCTCCACTCTTCTGGGCTACACCTTC. It codes for CVSSSTLLGYTF. The full variable domain, rest sourced from reference TRBV7-2 and TRBJ1-2, is GAGVSQSPSNKVTEKGKDVELRCDPISGHTALYWYRQSLGQGLEFLIYFQGNSAPDKSGLPSDRFSAERTGGSVSTLTIQRTQQEDSAVYLCVSSSTLLGYTFGSGTRLTVV.